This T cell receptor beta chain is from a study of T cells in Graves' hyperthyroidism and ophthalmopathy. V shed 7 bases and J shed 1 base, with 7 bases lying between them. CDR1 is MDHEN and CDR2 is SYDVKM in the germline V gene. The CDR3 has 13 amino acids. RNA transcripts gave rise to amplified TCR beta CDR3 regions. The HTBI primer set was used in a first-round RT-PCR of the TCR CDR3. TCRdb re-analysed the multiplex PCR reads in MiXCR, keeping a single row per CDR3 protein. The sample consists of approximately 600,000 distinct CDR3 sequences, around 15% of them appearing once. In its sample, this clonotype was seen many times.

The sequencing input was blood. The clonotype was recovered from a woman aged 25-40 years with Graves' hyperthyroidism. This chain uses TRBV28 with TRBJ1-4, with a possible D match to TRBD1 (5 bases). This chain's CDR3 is CASTRGTNEKLFF. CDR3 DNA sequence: TGTGCCAGCACAAGGGGAACTAATGAAAAACTGTTTTTT. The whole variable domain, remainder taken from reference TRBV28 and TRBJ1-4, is DVKVTQSSRYLVKRTGEKVFLECVQDMDHENMFWYRQDPGLGLRLIYFSYDVKMKEKGDIPEGYSVSREKKERFSLILESASTNQTSMYLCASTRGTNEKLFFGSGTQLSVL.